Described below is a single TCR beta chain sequence and its context. Its antigen is not identified. As for time point: roughly 11-day in vitro stimulation with candidate mutation-associated neoantigen peptide 1. PCR or immunohistochemistry showed mismatch repair deficiency in every enrolled patient. Each of about seven ELISpot-reactive candidate peptides was used for roughly 11-day stimulation. Method: immunoSEQ multiplex PCR; TCRdb's copy keeps in-frame clones and lacks some. The top ten clones hold approximately 15% of a sample with about 9,200 clones, roughly nine tenths of them seen once. The data belong to a study of PD-1 blockade in mismatch repair-deficient tumors. General study findings and limits: Tumor-resident clones, often undetectable pretreatment in blood, expanded then contracted after pembrolizumab.

The sample was cells cultured in vitro, taken from a patient treated with pembrolizumab. The source of this sequence is an adult with mismatch repair-deficient cancer.

CDR3 loop: CASSPTGFRYEQYF. CDR3 nucleotides: TGTGCCAGCAGCCCTACAGGGTTCCGCTACGAGCAGTACTTC. This chain uses TRBV4-2 with TRBJ2-7, with D perhaps matching TRBD1 (6 bases). Trimming removed 4 bases at V and 3 bases at J, with 13 bases between. CDR3 length: 14 residues. Per the germline V gene, CDR1 is LGHNA and CDR2 is YNFKEQ.